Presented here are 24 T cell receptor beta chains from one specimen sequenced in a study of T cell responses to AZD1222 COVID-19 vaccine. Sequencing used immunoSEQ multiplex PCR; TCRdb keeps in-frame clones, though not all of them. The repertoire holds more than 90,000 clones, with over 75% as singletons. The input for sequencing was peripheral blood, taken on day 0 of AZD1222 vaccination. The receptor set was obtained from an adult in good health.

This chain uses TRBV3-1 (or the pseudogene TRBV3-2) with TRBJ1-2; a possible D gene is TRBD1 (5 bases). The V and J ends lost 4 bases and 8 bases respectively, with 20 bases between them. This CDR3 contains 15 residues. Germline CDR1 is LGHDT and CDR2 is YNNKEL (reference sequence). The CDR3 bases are TGTGCCAGCAGCCCACCCCCAGGGATGGGCTGGGGCTACACCTTC. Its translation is CASSPPPGMGWGYTF.

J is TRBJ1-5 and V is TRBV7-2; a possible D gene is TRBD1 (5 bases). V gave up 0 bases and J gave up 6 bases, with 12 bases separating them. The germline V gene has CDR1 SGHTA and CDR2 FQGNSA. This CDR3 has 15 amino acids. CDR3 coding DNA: TGTGCCAGCAGCTTAGCGCTATCAGGGAGTCAGCCCCAGCATTTT. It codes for CASSLALSGSQPQHF.

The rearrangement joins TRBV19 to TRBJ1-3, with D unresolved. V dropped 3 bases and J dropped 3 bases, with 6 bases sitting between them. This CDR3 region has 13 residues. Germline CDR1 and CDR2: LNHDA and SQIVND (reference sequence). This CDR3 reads CASSISIGNTIYF. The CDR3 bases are TGTGCCAGTAGTATCAGCATTGGAAACACCATATATTTT.

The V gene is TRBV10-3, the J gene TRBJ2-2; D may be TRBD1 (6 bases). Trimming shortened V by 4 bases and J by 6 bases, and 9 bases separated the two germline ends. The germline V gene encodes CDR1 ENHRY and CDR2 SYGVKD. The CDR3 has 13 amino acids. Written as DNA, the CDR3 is TGTGCCATCAGTGGGACAGACCCCGGGGAGCTGTTTTTT. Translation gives CAISGTDPGELFF.

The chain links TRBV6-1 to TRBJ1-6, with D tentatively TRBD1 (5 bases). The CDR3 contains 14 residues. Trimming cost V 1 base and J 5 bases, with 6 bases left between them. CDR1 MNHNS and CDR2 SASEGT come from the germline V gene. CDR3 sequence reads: CASSEEGDNSPLHF. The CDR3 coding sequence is TGTGCCAGCAGTGAAGAAGGGGATAATTCACCCCTCCACTTT.

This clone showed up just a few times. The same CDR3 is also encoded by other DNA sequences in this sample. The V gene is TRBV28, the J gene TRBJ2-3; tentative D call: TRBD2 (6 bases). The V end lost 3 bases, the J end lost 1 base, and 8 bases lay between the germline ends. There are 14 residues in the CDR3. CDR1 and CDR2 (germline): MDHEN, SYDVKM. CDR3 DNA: TGTGCCAGCAGTTTCTTAGCGGGCACAGATACGCAGTATTTT. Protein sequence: CASSFLAGTDTQYF.

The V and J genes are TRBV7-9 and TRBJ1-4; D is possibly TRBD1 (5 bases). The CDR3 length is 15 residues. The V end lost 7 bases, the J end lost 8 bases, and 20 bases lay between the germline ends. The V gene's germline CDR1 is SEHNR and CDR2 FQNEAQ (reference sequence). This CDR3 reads CASTARAGTMEKLFF. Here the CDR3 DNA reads TGTGCCAGCACCGCAAGAGCCGGGACGATGGAAAAACTGTTTTTT.

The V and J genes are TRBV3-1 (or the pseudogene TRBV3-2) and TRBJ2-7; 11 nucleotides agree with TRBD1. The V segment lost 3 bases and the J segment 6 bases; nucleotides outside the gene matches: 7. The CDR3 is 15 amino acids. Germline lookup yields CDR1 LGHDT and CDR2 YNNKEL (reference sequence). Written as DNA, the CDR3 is TGTGCCAGCAGCCACGGGAAAGGGACAGGGGGCGAGCAGTACTTC. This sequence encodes CASSHGKGTGGEQYF.

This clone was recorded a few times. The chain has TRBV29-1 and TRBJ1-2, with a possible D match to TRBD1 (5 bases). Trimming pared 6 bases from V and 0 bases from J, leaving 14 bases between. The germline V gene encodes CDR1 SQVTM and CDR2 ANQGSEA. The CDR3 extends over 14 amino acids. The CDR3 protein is CSVVAGASNYGYTF. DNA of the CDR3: TGCAGCGTCGTAGCCGGGGCGTCTAACTATGGCTACACCTTC.

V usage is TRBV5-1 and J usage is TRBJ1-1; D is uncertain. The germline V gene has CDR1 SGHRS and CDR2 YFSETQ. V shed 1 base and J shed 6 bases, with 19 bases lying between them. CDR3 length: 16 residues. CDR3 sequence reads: CASSLRGSGSVAEAFF. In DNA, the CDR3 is TGCGCCAGCAGCTTGAGAGGAAGTGGTTCGGTCGCTGAAGCTTTCTTT.

CDR3 region: CASFSNQPQHF. In nucleotides, the CDR3 is TGTGCCAGCTTCAGCAATCAGCCCCAGCATTTT. V is TRBV28 and J is TRBJ1-5; D unclear. This CDR3 spans 11 amino acids. Deletions cut 8 bases from V and 1 base from J, with 3 bases between. Looked up from germline, CDR1 is MDHEN and CDR2 is SYDVKM.

Written as DNA, the CDR3 is TGTGCCAGCAGCGTTCTGCGGGGCACTGAAGCTTTCTTT. Its translation: CASSVLRGTEAFF. V is TRBV7-2 and J is TRBJ1-1; D not certain. Between the trimmed V and J ends, which lost 5 bases and 4 bases, there was a span of 11 bases. The CDR3 has 13 amino acids. CDR1 is SGHTA and CDR2 is FQGNSA in the germline V gene.

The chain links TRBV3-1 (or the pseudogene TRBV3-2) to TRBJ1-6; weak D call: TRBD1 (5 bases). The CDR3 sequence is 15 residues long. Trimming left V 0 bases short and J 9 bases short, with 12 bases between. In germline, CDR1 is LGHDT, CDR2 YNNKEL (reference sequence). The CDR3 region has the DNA TGTGCCAGCAGCCAAGATTACGGGGCTGGTTCACCCCTCCACTTT. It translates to CASSQDYGAGSPLHF.

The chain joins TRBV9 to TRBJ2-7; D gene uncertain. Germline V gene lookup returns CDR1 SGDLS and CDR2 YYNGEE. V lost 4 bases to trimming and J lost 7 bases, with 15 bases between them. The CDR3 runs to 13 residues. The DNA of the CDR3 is TGTGCCAGCAGCCAAAACTCCTACATGGAGCAGTACTTC. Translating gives CASSQNSYMEQYF.

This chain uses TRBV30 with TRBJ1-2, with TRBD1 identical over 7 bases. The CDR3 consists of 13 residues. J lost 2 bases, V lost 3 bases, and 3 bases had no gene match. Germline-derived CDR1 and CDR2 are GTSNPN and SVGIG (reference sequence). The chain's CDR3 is CAWSRDSNYGYTF. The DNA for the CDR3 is TGTGCCTGGAGCCGGGACAGCAACTATGGCTACACCTTC.

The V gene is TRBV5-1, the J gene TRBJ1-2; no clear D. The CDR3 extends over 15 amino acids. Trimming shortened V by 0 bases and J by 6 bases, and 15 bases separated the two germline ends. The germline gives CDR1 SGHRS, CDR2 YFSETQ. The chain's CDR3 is CASSLVGLDPNGYTF. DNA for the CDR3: TGCGCCAGCAGCTTGGTCGGCTTGGATCCGAATGGCTACACCTTC.

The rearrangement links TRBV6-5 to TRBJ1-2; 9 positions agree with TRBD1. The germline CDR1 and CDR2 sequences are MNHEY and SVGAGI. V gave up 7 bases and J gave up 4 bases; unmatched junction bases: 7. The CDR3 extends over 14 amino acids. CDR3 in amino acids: CASTEGGQGYGYTF. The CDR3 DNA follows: TGTGCCAGCACGGAGGGGGGACAGGGCTATGGCTACACCTTC.

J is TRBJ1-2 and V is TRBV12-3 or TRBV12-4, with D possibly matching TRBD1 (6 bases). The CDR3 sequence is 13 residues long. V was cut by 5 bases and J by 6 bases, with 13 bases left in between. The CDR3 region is CASSPTGLDGYTF. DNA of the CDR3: TGTGCCAGCAGTCCAACAGGGCTGGATGGCTACACCTTC.

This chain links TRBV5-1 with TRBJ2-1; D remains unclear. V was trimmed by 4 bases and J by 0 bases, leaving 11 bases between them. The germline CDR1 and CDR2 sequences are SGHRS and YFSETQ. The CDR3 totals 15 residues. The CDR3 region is CASSARPGSYNEQFF. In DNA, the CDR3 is TGCGCCAGCAGCGCTCGACCAGGCTCCTACAATGAGCAGTTCTTC.

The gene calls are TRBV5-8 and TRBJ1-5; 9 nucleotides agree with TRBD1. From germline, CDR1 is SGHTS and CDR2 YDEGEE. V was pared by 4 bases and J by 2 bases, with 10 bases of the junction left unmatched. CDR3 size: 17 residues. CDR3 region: CASSRGQGIAGNQPQHF. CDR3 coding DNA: TGTGCCAGCAGCCGAGGACAGGGGATTGCCGGCAATCAGCCCCAGCATTTT.

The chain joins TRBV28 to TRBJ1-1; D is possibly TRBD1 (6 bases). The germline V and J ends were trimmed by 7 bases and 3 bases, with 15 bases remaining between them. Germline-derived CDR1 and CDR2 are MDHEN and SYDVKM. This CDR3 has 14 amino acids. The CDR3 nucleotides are TGTGCCAGCACCCCCGGGACATGGGACACTGAAGCTTTCTTT. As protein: CASTPGTWDTEAFF.

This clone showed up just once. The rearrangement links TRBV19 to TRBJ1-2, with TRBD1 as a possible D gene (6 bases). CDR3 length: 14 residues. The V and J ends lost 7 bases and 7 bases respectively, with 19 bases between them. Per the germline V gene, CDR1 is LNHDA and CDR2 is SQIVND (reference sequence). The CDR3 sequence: CASTTGGAGSGYTF. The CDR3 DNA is TGTGCCAGTACCACGGGGGGGGCAGGGTCTGGCTACACCTTC.

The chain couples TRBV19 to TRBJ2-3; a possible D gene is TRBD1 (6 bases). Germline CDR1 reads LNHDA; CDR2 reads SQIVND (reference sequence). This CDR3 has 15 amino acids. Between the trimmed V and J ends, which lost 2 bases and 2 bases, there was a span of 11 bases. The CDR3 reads CASSISGDYTDTQYF. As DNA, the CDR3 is TGTGCCAGTAGTATATCAGGGGATTACACAGATACGCAGTATTTT.

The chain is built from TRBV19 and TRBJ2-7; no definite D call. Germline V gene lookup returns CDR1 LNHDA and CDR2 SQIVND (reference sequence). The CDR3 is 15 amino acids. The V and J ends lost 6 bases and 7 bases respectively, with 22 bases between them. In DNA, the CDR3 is TGTGCCAGTAGCACCGACCCCCGTCCGCAGCTAGAGCAGTACTTC. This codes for CASSTDPRPQLEQYF.